The sequence of this T cell receptor (beta chain) was determined in a study of Ad26.COV2.S vaccination and SARS-CoV-2 variants. The overall study: Donor participated within the Ad26.COV2.S arm of the COV1001 trial.

Assay used: immunoSEQ multiplex PCR; TCRdb lists only in-frame clones, some missing. The repertoire holds approximately 420,000 clones, over 75% seen once, with 3.6% in the top ten. Stated treatment: over 15 received Ad26.COV2.S at low or high dose, single or two shots; 5 received placebo; per-sample allocation not given. Sampling was done on day 63 after the first vaccine or placebo injection. Boston provided a donor who was an adult aged 18-55 years. The germline V gene has CDR1 SEHNR and CDR2 FQNEAQ (reference sequence). Germline trimming cut 5 bases from V and 2 bases from J; bases unmatched to any gene: 5. This CDR3 contains 14 residues. Comments on this clone: What it binds is unknown.

Study-wide results and limits: The analyses of TCR breadth and depth may have understated the size of total T cell responses. The authors reported substantial breadth in spike-specific CD8+ and CD4+ T cell responses after vaccination.

Specimen: peripheral blood, collected in a trial of Ad26.COV2.S vaccine versus placebo. This chain uses TRBV7-9 with TRBJ2-5; TRBD1 matches at 7 bases. The origin of this receptor is a person between 18 and 65 years old who received the Ad26.COV2.S COVID-19 vaccine or a placebo. The CDR3 DNA is TGTGCCAGCAGCCAGGGACAGCTTCAAGAGACCCAGTACTTC. Amino acid sequence: CASSQGQLQETQYF.